These T cell receptor beta chains were read from a single sample in a study of identifying expanded T cells in peripheral blood. Profiled with immunoSEQ multiplex PCR; TCRdb holds only in-frame clones, not every one. The sample consists of some 75,000 clones, about nine tenths of them appearing once. Sequenced material: blood. Receptors originate from a person aged 18 to 75 in good health. The CDR3 runs from the conserved cysteine through the conserved F or W. The order of the fields is J gene, clone size, V gene, D gene, CDR3 length, CDR3 DNA, CDR3 protein. The D gene is left open where the match is weak. The size entry is marked missing in some rows and otherwise reads once, few, many or a size class.

>TRBJ2-7|once|TRBV11-2|TRBD1|14
TGTGCCAGCAGCCCAGGACAGGGGGCGGGAGAGCAGTACTTC
CASSPGQGAGEQYF
>TRBJ2-2|.|TRBV30|.|13
TGTGCCTGGAGACAGGCGAACACCGGGGAGCTGTTTTTT
CAWRQANTGELFF
>TRBJ1-2|.|TRBV14|.|17
TGTGCCAGCAGCCAAGATCCCCAGTGGGGGAGGGTCTATGGCTACACCTTC
CASSQDPQWGRVYGYTF
>TRBJ1-2|.|TRBV6-6|TRBD1|14
TGTGCCAGCAGTTACGAGGACAGGGGGTATGGCTACACCTTC
CASSYEDRGYGYTF
>TRBJ1-1|.|TRBV4-3|.|14
TGCGCCAGCAGCCAAGATTGGAGAAACACTGAAGCTTTCTTT
CASSQDWRNTEAFF
>TRBJ1-2|once|TRBV15|.|14
TGTGCCACCAGGGGGGTTTCGGATAACTATGGCTACACCTTC
CATRGVSDNYGYTF
>TRBJ2-3|.|TRBV5-1|.|15
TGCGCCAGCAGCTTGGAGGGTAGGGTCACAGATACGCAGTATTTT
CASSLEGRVTDTQYF
>TRBJ1-1|.|TRBV29-1|.|13
TGCAGCGCCGGAGCGGGCGGGGACACTGAAGCTTTCTTT
CSAGAGGDTEAFF
>TRBJ2-7|.|TRBV10-2|.|13
TGCGCCAGCAGTGGCCGGGCCCCAATGGAGCAGTACTTC
CASSGRAPMEQYF
>TRBJ2-6|.|TRBV19|TRBD1|20
TGTGCCAGTAGGCGTCATACCATCAGGGGGCCCTCCTCTGGGGCCAACGTCCTGACTTTC
CASRRHTIRGPSSGANVLTF
>TRBJ2-1|.|TRBV25-1|.|11
TGTGCCCTACAGGCTAAGAATGAGCAGTTCTTC
CALQAKNEQFF
>TRBJ2-2|.|TRBV29-1|.|13
TGCAGCGTCCCACGTCTGGGGACCGGGGAGCTGTTTTTT
CSVPRLGTGELFF
>TRBJ2-7|.|TRBV2|.|14
TGTGCCAGCAGTGGCCAGGGTTTCTCCTACGAGCAGTACTTC
CASSGQGFSYEQYF
>TRBJ2-2|once|TRBV5-6|.|13
TGTGCCAGCAGCTTTTTCAGGACCGGGGAGCTGTTTTTT
CASSFFRTGELFF
>TRBJ2-2|.|TRBV7-8|.|13
TGTGCCAGCAGCCAGTATTACACCGGGGAGCTGTTTTTT
CASSQYYTGELFF
>TRBJ1-1|.|TRBV18|.|12
TGTGCCAGCTCGCAACAGAACACTGAAGCTTTCTTT
CASSQQNTEAFF
>TRBJ2-1|.|TRBV27|TRBD2|16
TGTGCCAGCAGCTCCTCCAAGGGGCTAGCGGGAGACGAGCAGTTCTTC
CASSSSKGLAGDEQFF
>TRBJ1-1|.|TRBV2|.|14
TGTGCCAGCAGCAAACGGTCACTGAACACTGAAGCTTTCTTT
CASSKRSLNTEAFF
>TRBJ2-7|.|TRBV6-5|TRBD2|15
TGTGCCAGCAGTTACCGTAGCGGGAGAATCTACGAGCAGTACTTC
CASSYRSGRIYEQYF
>TRBJ1-2|.|TRBV2|.|15
TGTGCCAGCAGTGATTTCAGGGTAGTCGGATATGGCTACACCTTC
CASSDFRVVGYGYTF
>TRBJ2-7|once|TRBV7-2|.|14
TGTGCCAGCAGCTCCGTATTTGGTTCCTACGAGCAGTACTTC
CASSSVFGSYEQYF
>TRBJ2-3|.|TRBV4-2|TRBD1|18
TGTGCCAGCAGCCAAGACCCTTCATCAGGGGGCTACACAGATACGCAGTATTTT
CASSQDPSSGGYTDTQYF
>TRBJ2-7|.|TRBV25-1|.|17
TGTGCCAGCAGTGCTAGATCCCGGGACGGATACACCTCCGAGCAGTACTTC
CASSARSRDGYTSEQYF
>TRBJ2-2|.|TRBV5-4|TRBD1|16
TGTGCCAGCAGCACCGGGACAGGAGCGAACACCGGGGAGCTGTTTTTT
CASSTGTGANTGELFF
>TRBJ2-7|.|TRBV2|.|11
TGTGCCAGTAGGGGTGTGGGGGAGCAGTACTTC
CASRGVGEQYF
>TRBJ1-2|.|TRBV5-1|TRBD1|14
TGCGCCAGCAGCTCCCGGGACAGGGGGTTCGGCTACACCTTC
CASSSRDRGFGYTF
>TRBJ2-3|.|TRBV7-8|TRBD2|18
TGTGCCAGCGGCCCCGGGACTAGCGGTAGTACGGGCACAGATACGCAGTATTTT
CASGPGTSGSTGTDTQYF